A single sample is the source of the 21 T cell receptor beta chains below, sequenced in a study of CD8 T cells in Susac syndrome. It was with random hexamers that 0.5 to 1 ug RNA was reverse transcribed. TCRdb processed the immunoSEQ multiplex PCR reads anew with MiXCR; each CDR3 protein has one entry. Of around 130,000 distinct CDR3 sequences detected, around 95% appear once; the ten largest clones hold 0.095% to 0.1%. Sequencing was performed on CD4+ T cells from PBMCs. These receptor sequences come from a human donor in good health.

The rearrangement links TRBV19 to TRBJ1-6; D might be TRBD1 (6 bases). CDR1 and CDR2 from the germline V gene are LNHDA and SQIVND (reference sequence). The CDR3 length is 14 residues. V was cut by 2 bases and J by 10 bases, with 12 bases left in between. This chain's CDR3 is CASSIPGTSSPLHF. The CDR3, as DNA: TGTGCCAGTAGTATACCGGGGACAAGCTCACCCCTCCACTTT.

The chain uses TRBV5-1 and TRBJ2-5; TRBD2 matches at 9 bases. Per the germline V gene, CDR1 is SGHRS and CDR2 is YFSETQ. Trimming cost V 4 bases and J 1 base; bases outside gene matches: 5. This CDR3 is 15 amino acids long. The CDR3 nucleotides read TGCGCCAGCAGCCCGGAAGCGGGAGGCCAAGAGACCCAGTACTTC. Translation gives CASSPEAGGQETQYF.

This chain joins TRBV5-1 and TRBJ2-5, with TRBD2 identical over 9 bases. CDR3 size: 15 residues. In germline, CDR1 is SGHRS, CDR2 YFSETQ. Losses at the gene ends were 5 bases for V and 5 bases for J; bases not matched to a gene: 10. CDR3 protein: CASSRRSGSEETQYF. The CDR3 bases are TGCGCCAGCAGTCGACGTAGCGGGAGTGAGGAGACCCAGTACTTC.

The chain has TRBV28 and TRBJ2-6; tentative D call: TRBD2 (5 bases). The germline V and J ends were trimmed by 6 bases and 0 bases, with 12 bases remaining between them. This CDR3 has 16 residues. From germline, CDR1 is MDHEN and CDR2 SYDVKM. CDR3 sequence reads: CASSPRTPSGANVLTF. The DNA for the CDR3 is TGTGCCAGCAGCCCCAGGACTCCCTCTGGGGCCAACGTCCTGACTTTC. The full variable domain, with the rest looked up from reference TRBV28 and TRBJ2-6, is DVKVTQSSRYLVKRTGEKVFLECVQDMDHENMFWYRQDPGLGLRLIYFSYDVKMKEKGDIPEGYSVSREKKERFSLILESASTNQTSMYLCASSPRTPSGANVLTFGAGSRLTVL.

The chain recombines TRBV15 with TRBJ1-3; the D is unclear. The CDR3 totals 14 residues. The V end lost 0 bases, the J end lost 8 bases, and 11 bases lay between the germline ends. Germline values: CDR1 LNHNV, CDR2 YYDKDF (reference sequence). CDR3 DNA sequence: TGTGCCACCAGCAGAGATCGAGTAGCTGACACCATATATTTT. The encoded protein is CATSRDRVADTIYF.

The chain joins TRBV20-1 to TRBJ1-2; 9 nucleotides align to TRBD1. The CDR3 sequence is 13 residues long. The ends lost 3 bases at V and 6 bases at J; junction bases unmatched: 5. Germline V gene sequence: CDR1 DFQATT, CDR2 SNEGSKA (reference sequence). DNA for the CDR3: TGCAGTGCTAGGACAGGGGGAGGAGATGGCTACACCTTC. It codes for CSARTGGGDGYTF.

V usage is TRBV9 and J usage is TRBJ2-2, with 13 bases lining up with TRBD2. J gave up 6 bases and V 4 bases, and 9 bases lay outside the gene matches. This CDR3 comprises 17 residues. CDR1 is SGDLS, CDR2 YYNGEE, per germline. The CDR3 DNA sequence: TGTGCCAGCAGCCGCCGGACTAGCGGGAGCTTCGCCGGGGAGCTGTTTTTT. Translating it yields CASSRRTSGSFAGELFF.

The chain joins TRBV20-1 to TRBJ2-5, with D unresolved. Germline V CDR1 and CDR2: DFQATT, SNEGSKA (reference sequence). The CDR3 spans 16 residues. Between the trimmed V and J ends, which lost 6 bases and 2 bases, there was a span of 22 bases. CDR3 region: CSANSHEAELQETQYF. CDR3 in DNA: TGCAGTGCCAACAGCCACGAGGCGGAACTACAAGAGACCCAGTACTTC.

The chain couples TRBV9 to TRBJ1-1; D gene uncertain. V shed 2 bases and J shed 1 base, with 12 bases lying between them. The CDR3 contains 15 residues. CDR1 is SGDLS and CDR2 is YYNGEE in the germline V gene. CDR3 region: CASSVTSASNTEAFF. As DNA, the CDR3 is TGTGCCAGCAGCGTTACCTCGGCCTCGAACACTGAAGCTTTCTTT. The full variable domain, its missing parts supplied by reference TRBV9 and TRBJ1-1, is DSGVTQTPKHLITATGQRVTLRCSPRSGDLSVYWYQQSLDQGLQFLIQYYNGEERAKGNILERFSAQQFPDLHSELNLSSLELGDSALYFCASSVTSASNTEAFFGQGTRLTVV.

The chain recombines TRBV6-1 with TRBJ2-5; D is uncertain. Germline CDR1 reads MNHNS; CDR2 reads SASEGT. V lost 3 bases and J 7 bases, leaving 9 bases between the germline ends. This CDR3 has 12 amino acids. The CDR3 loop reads CASSDLFGTQYF. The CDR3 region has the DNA TGTGCCAGCAGTGACCTCTTCGGGACCCAGTACTTC.

In nucleotides, the CDR3 is TGCAGTGCTAGAGGGACTGTCCAAGAGACCCAGTACTTC. Protein sequence: CSARGTVQETQYF. The chain employs TRBV20-1 and TRBJ2-5; possible D gene TRBD2, 5 bases. The CDR3 runs to 13 residues. V lost 1 base, J lost 1 base, and 7 bases lay in between. CDR1 is DFQATT and CDR2 is SNEGSKA in the germline V gene (reference sequence).

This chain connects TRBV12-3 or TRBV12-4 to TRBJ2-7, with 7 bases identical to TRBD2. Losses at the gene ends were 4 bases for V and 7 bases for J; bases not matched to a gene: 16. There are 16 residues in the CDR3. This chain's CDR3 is CASSSLAEATPREQYF. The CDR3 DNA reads TGTGCCAGCAGTTCCCTAGCGGAGGCCACACCTAGGGAGCAGTACTTC.

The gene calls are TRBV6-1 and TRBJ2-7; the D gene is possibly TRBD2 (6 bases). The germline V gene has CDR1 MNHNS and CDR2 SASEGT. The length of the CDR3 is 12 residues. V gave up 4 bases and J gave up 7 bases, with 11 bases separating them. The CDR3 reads CASSVGGREQYF. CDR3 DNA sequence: TGTGCCAGCAGTGTGGGGGGTCGAGAGCAGTACTTC.

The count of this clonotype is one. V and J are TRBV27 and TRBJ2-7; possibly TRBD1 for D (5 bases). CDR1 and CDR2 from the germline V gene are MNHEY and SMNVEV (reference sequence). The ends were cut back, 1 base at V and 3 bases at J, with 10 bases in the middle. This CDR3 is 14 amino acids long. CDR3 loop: CASSLWQGSYEQYF. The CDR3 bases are TGTGCCAGCAGTTTATGGCAGGGAAGCTACGAGCAGTACTTC.

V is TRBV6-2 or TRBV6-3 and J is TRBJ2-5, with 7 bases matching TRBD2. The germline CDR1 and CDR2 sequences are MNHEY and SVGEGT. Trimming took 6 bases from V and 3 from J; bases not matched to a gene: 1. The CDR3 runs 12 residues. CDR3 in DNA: TGTGCCAGCAGACGGGGGGAAGAGACCCAGTACTTC. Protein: CASRRGEETQYF.

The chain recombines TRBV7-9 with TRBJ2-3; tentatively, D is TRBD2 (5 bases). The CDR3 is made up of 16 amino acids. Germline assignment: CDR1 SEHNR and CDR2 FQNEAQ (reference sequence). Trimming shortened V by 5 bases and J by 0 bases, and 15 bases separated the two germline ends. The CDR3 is CASSPRGAESTDTQYF. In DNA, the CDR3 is TGTGCCAGCAGCCCGAGAGGAGCGGAAAGCACAGATACGCAGTATTTT.

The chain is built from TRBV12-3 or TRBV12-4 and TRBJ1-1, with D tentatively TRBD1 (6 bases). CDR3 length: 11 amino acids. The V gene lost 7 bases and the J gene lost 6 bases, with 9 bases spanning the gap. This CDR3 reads CASNAGAEAFF. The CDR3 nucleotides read TGTGCCAGCAATGCAGGGGCTGAAGCTTTCTTT.

Here the CDR3 DNA reads TGTGCCAGCAGCTTAGTGACAGCCTCCAATGAGCAGTTCTTC. Its protein is CASSLVTASNEQFF. V gene TRBV7-2 combines with J gene TRBJ2-1; weak D call: TRBD1 (5 bases). Germline values: CDR1 SGHTA, CDR2 FQGNSA. The CDR3 extends over 14 amino acids. Trimming cost V 1 base and J 6 bases, with 10 bases left between them.

The CDR3: CASSLEGNEQYF. The CDR3, as DNA: TGTGCCAGCAGCTTGGAGGGAAACGAGCAGTACTTC. This chain joins TRBV5-4 and TRBJ2-7; D is ambiguous. This CDR3 spans 12 amino acids. The germline V and J ends were trimmed by 0 bases and 5 bases, with 6 bases remaining between them. Germline V CDR1 and CDR2: SGHNT, YYREEE (reference sequence).

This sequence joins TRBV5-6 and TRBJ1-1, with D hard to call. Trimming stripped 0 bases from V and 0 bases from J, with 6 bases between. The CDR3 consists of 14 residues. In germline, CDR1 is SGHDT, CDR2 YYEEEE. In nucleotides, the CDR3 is TGTGCCAGCAGCTTGGAACAGATGAACACTGAAGCTTTCTTT. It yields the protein CASSLEQMNTEAFF.

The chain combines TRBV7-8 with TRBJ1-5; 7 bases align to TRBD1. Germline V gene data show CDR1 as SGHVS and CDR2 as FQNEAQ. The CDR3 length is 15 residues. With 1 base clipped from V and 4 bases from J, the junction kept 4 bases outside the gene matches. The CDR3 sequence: CASSLGRQGNQPQHF. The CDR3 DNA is TGTGCCAGCAGCTTAGGGCGACAGGGTAATCAGCCCCAGCATTTT.